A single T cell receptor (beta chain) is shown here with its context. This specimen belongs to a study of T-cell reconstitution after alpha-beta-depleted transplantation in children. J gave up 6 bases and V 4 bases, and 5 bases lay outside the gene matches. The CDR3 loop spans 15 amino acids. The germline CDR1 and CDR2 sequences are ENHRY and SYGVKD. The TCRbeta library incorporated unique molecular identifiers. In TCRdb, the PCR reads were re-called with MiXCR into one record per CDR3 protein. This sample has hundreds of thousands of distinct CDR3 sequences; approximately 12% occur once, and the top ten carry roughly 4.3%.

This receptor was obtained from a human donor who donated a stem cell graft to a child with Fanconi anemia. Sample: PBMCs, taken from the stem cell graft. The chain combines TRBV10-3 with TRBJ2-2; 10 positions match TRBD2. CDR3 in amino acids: CAISGTSGEAGELFF. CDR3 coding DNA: TGTGCCATCAGTGGAACTAGCGGGGAGGCCGGGGAGCTGTTTTTT.